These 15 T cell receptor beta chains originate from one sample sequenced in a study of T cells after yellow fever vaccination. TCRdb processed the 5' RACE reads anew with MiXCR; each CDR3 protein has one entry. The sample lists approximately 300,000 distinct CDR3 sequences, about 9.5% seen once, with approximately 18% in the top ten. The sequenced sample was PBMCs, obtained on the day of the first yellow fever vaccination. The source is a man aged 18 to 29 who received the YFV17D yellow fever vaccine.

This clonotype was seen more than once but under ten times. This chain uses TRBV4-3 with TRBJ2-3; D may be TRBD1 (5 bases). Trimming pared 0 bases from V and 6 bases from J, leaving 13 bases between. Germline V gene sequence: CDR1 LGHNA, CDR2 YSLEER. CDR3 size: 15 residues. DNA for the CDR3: TGCGCCAGCAGCCAAGAATATCAGGGCAGCGATACGCAGTATTTT. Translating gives CASSQEYQGSDTQYF.

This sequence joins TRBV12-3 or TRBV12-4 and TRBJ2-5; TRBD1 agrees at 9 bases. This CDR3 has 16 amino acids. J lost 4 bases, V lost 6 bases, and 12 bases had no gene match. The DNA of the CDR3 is TGTGCCAGCAGCTCCGCTGGGACAGGGATCGGAGAGACCCAGTACTTC. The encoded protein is CASSSAGTGIGETQYF.

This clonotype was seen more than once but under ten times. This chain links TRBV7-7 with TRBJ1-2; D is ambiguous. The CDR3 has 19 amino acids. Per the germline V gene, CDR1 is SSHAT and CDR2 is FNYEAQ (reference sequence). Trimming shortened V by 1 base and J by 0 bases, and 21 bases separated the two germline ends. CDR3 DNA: TGTGCCAGCAGCTTAGGTACAGTGGGATTGGCTAGAGCTAACTATGGCTACACCTTC. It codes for CASSLGTVGLARANYGYTF. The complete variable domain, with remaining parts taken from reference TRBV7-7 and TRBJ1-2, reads GAGVSQSPRYKVTKRGQDVTLRCDPISSHATLYWYQQALGQGPEFLTYFNYEAQPDKSGLPSDRFSAERPEGSISTLTIQRTEQRDSAMYRCASSLGTVGLARANYGYTFGSGTRLTVV.

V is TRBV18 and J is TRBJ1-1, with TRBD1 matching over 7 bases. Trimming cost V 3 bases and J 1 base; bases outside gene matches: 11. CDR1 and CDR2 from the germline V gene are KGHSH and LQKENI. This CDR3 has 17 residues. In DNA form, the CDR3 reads TGTGCCAGCTCACCTTCAAACTCCGGGACAGCGAACACTGAAGCTTTCTTT. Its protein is CASSPSNSGTANTEAFF.

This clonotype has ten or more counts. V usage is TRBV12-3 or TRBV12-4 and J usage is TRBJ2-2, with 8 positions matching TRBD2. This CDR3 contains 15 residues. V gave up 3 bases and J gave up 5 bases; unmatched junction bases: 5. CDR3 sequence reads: CASSLAGGWTGELFF. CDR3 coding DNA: TGTGCCAGCAGTTTGGCGGGGGGCTGGACCGGGGAGCTGTTTTTT.

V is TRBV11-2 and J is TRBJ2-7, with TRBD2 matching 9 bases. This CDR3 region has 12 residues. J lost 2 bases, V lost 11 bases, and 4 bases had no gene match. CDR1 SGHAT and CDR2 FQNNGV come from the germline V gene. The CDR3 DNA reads TGTGCCTGCGGGGGGGCGCCCTACGAGCAGTACTTC. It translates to CACGGAPYEQYF.

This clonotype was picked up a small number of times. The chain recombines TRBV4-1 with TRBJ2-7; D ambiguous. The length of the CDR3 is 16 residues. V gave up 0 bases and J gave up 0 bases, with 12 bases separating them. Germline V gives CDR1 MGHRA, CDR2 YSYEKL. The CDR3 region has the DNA TGCGCCAGCAGCCAAGATACGGACCAAAGCTCCTACGAGCAGTACTTC. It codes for CASSQDTDQSSYEQYF.

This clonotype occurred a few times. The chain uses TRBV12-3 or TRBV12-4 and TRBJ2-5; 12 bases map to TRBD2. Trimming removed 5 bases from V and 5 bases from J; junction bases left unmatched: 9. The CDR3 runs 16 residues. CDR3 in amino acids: CASSDPSGGAWETQYF. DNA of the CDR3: TGTGCCAGCAGTGATCCTAGCGGGGGGGCGTGGGAGACCCAGTACTTC.

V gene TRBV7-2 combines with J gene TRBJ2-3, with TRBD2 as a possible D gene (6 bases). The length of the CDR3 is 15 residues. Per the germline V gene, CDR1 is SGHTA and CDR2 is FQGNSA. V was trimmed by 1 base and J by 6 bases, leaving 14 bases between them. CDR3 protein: CASSLVAGLLDTQYF. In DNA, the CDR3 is TGTGCCAGCAGCTTAGTGGCGGGGCTTCTGGATACGCAGTATTTT. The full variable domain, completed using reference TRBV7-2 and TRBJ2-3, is GAGVSQSPSNKVTEKGKDVELRCDPISGHTALYWYRQSLGQGLEFLIYFQGNSAPDKSGLPSDRFSAERTGGSVSTLTIQRTQQEDSAVYLCASSLVAGLLDTQYFGPGTRLTVL.

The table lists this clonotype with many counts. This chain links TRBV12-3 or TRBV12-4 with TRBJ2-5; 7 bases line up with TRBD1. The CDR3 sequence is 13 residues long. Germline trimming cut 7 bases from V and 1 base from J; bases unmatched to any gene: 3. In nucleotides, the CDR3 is TGTGCCAGCATCGGACAGGCCCAAGAGACCCAGTACTTC. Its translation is CASIGQAQETQYF.

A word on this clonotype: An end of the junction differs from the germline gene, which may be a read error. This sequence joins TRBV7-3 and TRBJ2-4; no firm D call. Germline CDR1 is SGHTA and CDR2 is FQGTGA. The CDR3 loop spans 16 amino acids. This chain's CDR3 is CASSSSLIGSKTIQYF. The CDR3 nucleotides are TGTGCCAGCAGCTCCAGCCTGATCGGGTCCAAAACCATTCAGTACTTC.

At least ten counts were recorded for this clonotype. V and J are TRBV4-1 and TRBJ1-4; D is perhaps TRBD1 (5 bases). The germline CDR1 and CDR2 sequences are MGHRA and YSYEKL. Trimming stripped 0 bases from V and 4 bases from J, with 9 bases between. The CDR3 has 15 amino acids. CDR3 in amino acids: CASSQEGGFNEKLFF. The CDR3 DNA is TGCGCCAGCAGCCAAGAGGGGGGATTTAATGAAAAACTGTTTTTT.

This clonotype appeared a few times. For the CDR3, the DNA is TGCGCCAGCAGCCAACAGGGTAATCAGCCCCAGCATTTT. Translated, it gives CASSQQGNQPQHF. The chain links TRBV4-3 to TRBJ1-5; the D gene is possibly TRBD1 (5 bases). From germline, CDR1 is LGHNA and CDR2 YSLEER. The CDR3 length is 13 residues. The V end lost 2 bases, the J end lost 4 bases, and 6 bases lay between the germline ends.

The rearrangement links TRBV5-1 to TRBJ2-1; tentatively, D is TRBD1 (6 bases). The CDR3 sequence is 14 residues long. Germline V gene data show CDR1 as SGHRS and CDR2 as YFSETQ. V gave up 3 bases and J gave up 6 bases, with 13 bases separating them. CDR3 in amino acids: CASSWTVDPNEQFF. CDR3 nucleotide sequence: TGCGCCAGCAGCTGGACAGTGGACCCCAATGAGCAGTTCTTC.

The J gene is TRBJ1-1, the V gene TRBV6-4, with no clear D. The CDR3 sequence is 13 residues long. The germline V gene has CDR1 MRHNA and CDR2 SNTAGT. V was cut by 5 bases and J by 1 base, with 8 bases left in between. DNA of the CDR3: TGTGCCAGCAGTTGGAGGGAGAACACTGAAGCTTTCTTT. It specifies CASSWRENTEAFF.